This T cell receptor (beta chain) was sequenced for a study of T cell repertoires in cytomegalovirus infection. Trimming cost V 0 bases and J 5 bases, with 13 bases left between them. Germline-derived CDR1 and CDR2 are SEHNR and FQNEAQ (reference sequence). CDR3 length: 15 amino acids. Points on this clonotype: Its antigen is currently unknown.

Each CDR3 protein gets one entry after TCRdb re-called the reads with MiXCR. The sample lists about a million distinct CDR3 sequences; around 32% were seen once. The source was cultured CD8+ T cells from PBMCs, collected from culture after CMV antigen stimulation. The TCR was taken from a human donor in good health (CMV status not recorded). Some clones in this sample may be carry-over from other donors' samples. The chain employs TRBV7-9 and TRBJ2-5; D possibly matches TRBD1 or TRBD2 (5 bases each). The CDR3 DNA reads as TGTGCCAGCAGCTTAGCGAAGGGACCGGCGGAGACCCAGTACTTC. Translated: CASSLAKGPAETQYF.